Presented here are 16 T cell receptor beta chains from one specimen sequenced in a study of T cell repertoires in cytomegalovirus infection. One entry per CDR3 protein results from TCRdb running MiXCR on the reads. The sample has about 680,000 distinct CDR3 sequences, 20% to 25% seen once. Sample: CD8+ T cells from PBMCs. These receptors all stem from a human donor in good health (CMV status not recorded). Some clones in this sample may be carry-over from other donors' samples.

This clonotype was seen many times. The chain employs TRBV7-6 and TRBJ2-7; TRBD1 matches 9 bases. Unmatched junction bases numbered 15, after V lost 3 bases and J lost 6 bases. The CDR3 contains 17 residues. Germline values: CDR1 SGHVS, CDR2 FNYEAQ. The DNA for the CDR3 is TGTGCCAGCAGCTTCGCTACATACAGACAGGGGGTTGGCGAGCAGTACGTC. Protein sequence: CASSFATYRQGVGEQYV.

V and J are TRBV11-2 and TRBJ1-1; D is perhaps TRBD1 (5 bases). CDR3 length equals 16 residues. The germline V gene encodes CDR1 SGHAT and CDR2 FQNNGV. Between the trimmed V and J ends, which lost 2 bases and 0 bases, there was a span of 13 bases. CDR3 sequence: CASSLYYRGMNTEAFF. In DNA, the CDR3 is TGTGCCAGCAGCTTATATTATCGGGGCATGAACACTGAAGCTTTCTTT.

This clonotype was observed many times. V is TRBV7-2 and J is TRBJ2-5, with D uncertain. The V gene's germline CDR1 is SGHTA and CDR2 FQGNSA. V was cut by 4 bases and J by 1 base, with 10 bases left in between. CDR3 size: 14 residues. CDR3 nucleotides: TGTGCCAGCAGCTCAGTAAGACGCCAAGAGACCCAGTACTTC. Protein sequence: CASSSVRRQETQYF.

Turning to this clonotype: The germline gene is not matched at one end of the junction; a read error may be the cause. CDR3 nucleotides: TGTGCCAGCGGCTTAGGGGCCTACAGCACAGATACGCAGTATTTT. Translated: CASGLGAYSTDTQYF. V and J are TRBV7-2 and TRBJ2-3; D possibly corresponds to TRBD1 (5 bases). Germline V gene data show CDR1 as SGHTA and CDR2 as FQGNSA. This CDR3 has 15 amino acids.

This clonotype was detected ten times or more. This chain connects TRBV7-6 to TRBJ2-1; the match to TRBD1 covers 9 bases. CDR1 and CDR2 (germline): SGHVS, FNYEAQ. The trim removed 4 bases at V and 3 bases at J, leaving 4 bases unmatched. The CDR3 is 15 residues long. The CDR3 DNA sequence: TGTGCCAGCAGCTCCCGGACAGGGGACTACAATGAGCAGTTCTTC. It translates to CASSSRTGDYNEQFF.

This clonotype was detected a few times. The rearrangement links TRBV28 to TRBJ1-2; D remains ambiguous. The CDR3 totals 14 residues. Trimming shortened V by 3 bases and J by 6 bases, and 14 bases separated the two germline ends. In germline, CDR1 is MDHEN, CDR2 SYDVKM. In DNA form, the CDR3 reads TGTGCCAGCAGTTTTTCGGGGAAGTCAAATGGCTACACCTTC. This translates into CASSFSGKSNGYTF.

The chain has TRBV6-5 and TRBJ2-5; a weak D match, TRBD2 (6 bases). Trimming removed 6 bases from V and 5 bases from J, with 25 bases in between. This CDR3 spans 17 amino acids. Germline V gives CDR1 MNHEY, CDR2 SVGAGI. CDR3 DNA sequence: TGTGCCAGCAGGACGGGGGAGAACTGGCTGCGGCATGAGACCCAGTACTTC. Translated: CASRTGENWLRHETQYF.

As for this clonotype: Just one base apart from a much larger clone, this may be a read error. The V call is TRBV6-4, the J call TRBJ2-3; TRBD1 matches 7 bases. The CDR3 consists of 13 residues. CDR1 and CDR2 (germline): MRHNA, SNTAGT. This CDR3 reads CANSGQGTDTQYF. CDR3 in DNA: TGTGCCAACAGTGGACAGGGCACAGATACGCAGTATTTT.

This clonotype was recorded at least ten times. The CDR3 loop is CASSLDPPNEQFF. The CDR3 nucleotides read TGTGCCAGCAGCTTAGACCCGCCCAATGAGCAGTTCTTC. The V call is TRBV7-2, the J call TRBJ2-1; D is unclear. Germline-derived CDR1 and CDR2 are SGHTA and FQGNSA. Trimming cost V 1 base and J 6 bases, with 7 bases left between them. The CDR3 consists of 13 residues.

The V call is TRBV7-6, the J call TRBJ2-7; D is tentatively TRBD1 or TRBD2 (6 bases each). The germline V gene encodes CDR1 SGHVS and CDR2 FNYEAQ. This CDR3 is built from 13 residues. V lost 1 base and J 6 bases, leaving 10 bases between the germline ends. The CDR3 DNA is TGTGCCAGCAGCTTAGGCAGGGGAGGCGAGCAGTACTTC. Encoded protein: CASSLGRGGEQYF.

In this sample, this clonotype turned up many times. V gene TRBV7-2 combines with J gene TRBJ2-5, with TRBD2 matching 14 bases. The V gene's germline CDR1 is SGHTA and CDR2 FQGNSA. This CDR3 is built from 15 residues. The junction had 5 bases not matched to a gene; V was cut back by 5 bases and J by 6 bases. The CDR3 loop is CASSQGTSGGKTQYF. Written as DNA, the CDR3 is TGTGCCAGCAGCCAAGGGACTAGCGGGGGAAAGACCCAGTACTTC.

The J gene is TRBJ1-1, the V gene TRBV6-2 or TRBV6-3, with TRBD1 as a possible D gene (5 bases). The CDR3 runs 13 residues. Trimming left V 4 bases short and J 5 bases short, with 11 bases between. Looked up from germline, CDR1 is MNHEY and CDR2 is SVGEGT. The CDR3 nucleotides are TGTGCCAGCAGTTGGGACTTCAGGACTGAAGCTTTCTTT. As protein: CASSWDFRTEAFF.

This clonotype has a count of ten or more. The gene calls are TRBV4-1 and TRBJ2-7; TRBD1 matches at 7 bases. CDR3 length: 15 amino acids. V lost 6 bases to trimming and J lost 3 bases; unmatched junction nucleotides: 11. The germline CDR1 and CDR2 sequences are MGHRA and YSYEKL. The CDR3 loop is CASSPKWGQFYEQYV. CDR3 nucleotide sequence: TGCGCCAGCAGTCCGAAATGGGGACAGTTCTACGAGCAGTACGTC.

Details on this clonotype: One junction end does not reproduce the germline sequence, and a read error may be involved. The chain employs TRBV5-8 and TRBJ2-7; D may be TRBD1 or TRBD2 (5 bases each). This CDR3 has 13 amino acids. Germline V CDR1 and CDR2: SGHTS, YDEGEE. CDR3 in DNA: TGTGCCAGCAGCTCAACTCTGAGGGACGAGCGGTACTTC. It translates to CASSSTLRDERYF.

This clonotype was recorded at least ten times. The genes are TRBV28 and TRBJ1-2, with D tentatively TRBD1 (6 bases). V lost 6 bases and J lost 6, with 17 bases in between. The germline V gene encodes CDR1 MDHEN and CDR2 SYDVKM. The CDR3 totals 14 residues. This chain's CDR3 is CASSAQVGANGYTF. The CDR3 DNA is TGTGCCAGCAGCGCCCAGGTGGGGGCCAATGGCTACACCTTC.

The V and J genes are TRBV5-1 and TRBJ2-7; D remains unclear. The CDR3 extends over 17 amino acids. Deletions cut 4 bases from V and 4 bases from J, with 24 bases between. From germline, CDR1 is SGHRS and CDR2 YFSETQ. CDR3 amino acids: CASSPPKGHQFYYEQYF. CDR3 nucleotide sequence: TGCGCCAGCAGCCCGCCCAAAGGCCACCAATTCTATTACGAGCAGTACTTC.